This T cell receptor (beta chain) was sequenced for a study of blood T cell repertoires in COVID-19. Across the whole study: COVID-19 samples, acute and convalescent, were from the United States, Italy and Spain. The analysed material was cDNA or gDNA that came from T cells, B-cell-depleted T cells, or PBMCs.

The CDR3 runs 17 residues. V gave up 5 bases and J gave up 1 base; unmatched junction bases: 10. Germline CDR1 is SGHTA and CDR2 is FQGTGA. Generated by immunoSEQ multiplex PCR, the TCRdb table keeps only in-frame clones and is missing some. This table holds around 90,000 clones, roughly 77% found once. The V and J genes are TRBV7-3 and TRBJ2-3; 9 nucleotides line up with TRBD2. Sequencing input: peripheral blood. This TCR came from a human donor in a cohort sampled during active COVID-19. The CDR3 sequence is CASSPRVAGVGTDTQYF. The CDR3 DNA is TGTGCCAGCAGCCCGCGGGTAGCGGGGGTCGGCACAGATACGCAGTATTTT. The full variable domain, in which reference TRBV7-3 and TRBJ2-3 provide the parts outside the CDR3, is GAGVSQTPSNKVTEKGKYVELRCDPISGHTALYWYRQSLGQGPEFLIYFQGTGAADDSGLPNDRFFAVRPEGSVSTLKIQRTERGDSAVYLCASSPRVAGVGTDTQYFGPGTRLTVL.